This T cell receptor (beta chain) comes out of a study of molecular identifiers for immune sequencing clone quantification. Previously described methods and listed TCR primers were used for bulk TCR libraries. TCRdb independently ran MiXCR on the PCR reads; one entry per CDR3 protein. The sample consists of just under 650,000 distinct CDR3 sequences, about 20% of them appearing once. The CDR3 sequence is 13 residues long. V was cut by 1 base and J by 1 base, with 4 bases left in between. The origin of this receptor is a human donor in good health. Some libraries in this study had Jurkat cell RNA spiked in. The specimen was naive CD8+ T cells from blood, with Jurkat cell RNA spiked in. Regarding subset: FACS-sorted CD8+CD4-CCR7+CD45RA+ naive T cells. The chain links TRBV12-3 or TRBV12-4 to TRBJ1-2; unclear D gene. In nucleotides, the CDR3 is TGTGCCAGCAGTTTAGGGGTTAACTATGGCTACACCTTC. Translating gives CASSLGVNYGYTF.